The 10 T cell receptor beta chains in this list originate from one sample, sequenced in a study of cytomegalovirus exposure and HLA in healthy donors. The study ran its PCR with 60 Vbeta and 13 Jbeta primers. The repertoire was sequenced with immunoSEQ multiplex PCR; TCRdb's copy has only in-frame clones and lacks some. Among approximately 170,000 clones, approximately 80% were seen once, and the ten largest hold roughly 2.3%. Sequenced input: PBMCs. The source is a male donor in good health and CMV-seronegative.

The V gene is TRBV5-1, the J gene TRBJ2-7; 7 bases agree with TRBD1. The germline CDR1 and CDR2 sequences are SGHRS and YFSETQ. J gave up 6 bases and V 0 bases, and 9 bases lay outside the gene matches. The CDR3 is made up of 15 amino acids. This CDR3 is CASSLGQGVTGEQYF. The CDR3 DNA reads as TGCGCCAGCAGCTTGGGGCAGGGGGTGACGGGCGAGCAGTACTTC.

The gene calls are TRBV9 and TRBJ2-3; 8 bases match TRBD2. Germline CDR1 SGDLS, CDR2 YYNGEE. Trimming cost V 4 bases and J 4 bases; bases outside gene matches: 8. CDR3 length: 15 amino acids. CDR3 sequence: CASSPGGPWSDTQYF. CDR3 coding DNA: TGTGCCAGCAGCCCGGGGGGGCCGTGGTCAGATACGCAGTATTTT.

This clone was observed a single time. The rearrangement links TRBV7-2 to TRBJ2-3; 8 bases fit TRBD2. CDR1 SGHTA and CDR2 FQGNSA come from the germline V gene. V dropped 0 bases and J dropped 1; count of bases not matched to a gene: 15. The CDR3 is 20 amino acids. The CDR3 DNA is TGTGCCAGCAGCTTAGCCCCCCTCGGGGGGGGTGCCTCGGGCACAGATACGCAGTATTTT. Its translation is CASSLAPLGGGASGTDTQYF. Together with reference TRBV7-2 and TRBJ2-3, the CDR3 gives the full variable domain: GAGVSQSPSNKVTEKGKDVELRCDPISGHTALYWYRQSLGQGLEFLIYFQGNSAPDKSGLPSDRFSAERTGGSVSTLTIQRTQQEDSAVYLCASSLAPLGGGASGTDTQYFGPGTRLTVL.

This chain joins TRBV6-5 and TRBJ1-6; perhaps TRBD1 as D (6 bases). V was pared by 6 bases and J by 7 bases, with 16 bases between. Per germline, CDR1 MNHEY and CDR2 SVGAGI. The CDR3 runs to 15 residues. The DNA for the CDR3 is TGTGCCAGCAGGTTGACAGGCAGAAGAAATTCACCCCTCCACTTT. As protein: CASRLTGRRNSPLHF.

The chain's CDR3 is CASSTRQGLVEQYF. In nucleotides, the CDR3 is TGTGCCAGCAGCACCAGACAGGGTCTGGTTGAGCAGTACTTC. The chain joins TRBV13 to TRBJ2-7; 7 bases are shared with TRBD1. This CDR3 is built from 14 residues. The J segment lost 7 bases and the V segment lost 5 bases, leaving 11 bases of the junction unmatched. CDR1 and CDR2 from the germline V gene are PRHDT and FYEKMQ (reference sequence).

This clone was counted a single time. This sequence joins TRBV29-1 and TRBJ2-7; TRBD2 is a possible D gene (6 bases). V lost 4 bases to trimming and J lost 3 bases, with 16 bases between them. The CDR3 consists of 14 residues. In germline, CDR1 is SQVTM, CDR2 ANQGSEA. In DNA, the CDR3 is TGCAGCGTTGCTCCGGTTGGGAGGTACTACGAGCAGTACTTC. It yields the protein CSVAPVGRYYEQYF.

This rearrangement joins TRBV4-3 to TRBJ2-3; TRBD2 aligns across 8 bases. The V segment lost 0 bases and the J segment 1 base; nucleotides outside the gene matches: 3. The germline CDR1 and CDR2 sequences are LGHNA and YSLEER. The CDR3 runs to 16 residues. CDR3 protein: CASSQESSGRTDTQYF. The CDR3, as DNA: TGCGCCAGCAGCCAAGAATCTAGCGGGCGCACAGATACGCAGTATTTT.

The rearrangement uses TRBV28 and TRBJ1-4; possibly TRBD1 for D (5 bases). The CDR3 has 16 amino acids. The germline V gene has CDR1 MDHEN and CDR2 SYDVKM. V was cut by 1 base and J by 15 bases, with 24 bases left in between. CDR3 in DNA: TGTGCCAGCAGTTTATCTTTTACAGGCGCCCGGGGGGTGGTGTTTTTT. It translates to CASSLSFTGARGVVFF.

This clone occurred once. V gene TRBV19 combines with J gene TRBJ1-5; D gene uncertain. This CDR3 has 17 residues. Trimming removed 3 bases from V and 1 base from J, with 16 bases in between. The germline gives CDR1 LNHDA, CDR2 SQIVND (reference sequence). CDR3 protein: CASSMGGFRLSNQPQHF. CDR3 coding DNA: TGTGCCAGTAGTATGGGCGGGTTCAGGTTAAGCAATCAGCCCCAGCATTTT.

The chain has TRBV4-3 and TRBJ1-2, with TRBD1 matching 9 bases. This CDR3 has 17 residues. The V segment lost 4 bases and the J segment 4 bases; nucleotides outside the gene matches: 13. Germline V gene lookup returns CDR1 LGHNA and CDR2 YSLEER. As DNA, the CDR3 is TGCGCCAGCAGCCGCCGACTAGGGACAGGGTCTGGCTATGGCTACACCTTC. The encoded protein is CASSRRLGTGSGYGYTF.